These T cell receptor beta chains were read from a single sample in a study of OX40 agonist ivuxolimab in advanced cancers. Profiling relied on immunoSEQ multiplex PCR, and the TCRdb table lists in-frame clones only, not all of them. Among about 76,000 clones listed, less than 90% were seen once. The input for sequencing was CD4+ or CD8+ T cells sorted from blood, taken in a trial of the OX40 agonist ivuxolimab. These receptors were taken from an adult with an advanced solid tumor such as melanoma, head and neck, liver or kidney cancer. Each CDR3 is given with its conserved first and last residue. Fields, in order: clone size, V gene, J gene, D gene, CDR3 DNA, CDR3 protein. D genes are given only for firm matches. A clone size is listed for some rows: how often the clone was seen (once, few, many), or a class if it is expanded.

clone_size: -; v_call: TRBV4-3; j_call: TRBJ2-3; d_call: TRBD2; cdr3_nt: TGCGCCAGCAGCCAAGTGCGGGGGGCTAGCACAGATACGCAGTATTTT; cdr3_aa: CASSQVRGASTDTQYF
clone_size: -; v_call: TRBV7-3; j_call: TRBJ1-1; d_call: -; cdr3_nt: TGTGCCAGCAGCTTAAATCCGGGAGGGGACACTGAAGCTTTCTTT; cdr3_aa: CASSLNPGGDTEAFF
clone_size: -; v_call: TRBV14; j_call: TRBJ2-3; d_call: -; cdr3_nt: TGTGCCAGCAGCCCCAGGATCTTTACAGATACGCAGTATTTT; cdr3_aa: CASSPRIFTDTQYF
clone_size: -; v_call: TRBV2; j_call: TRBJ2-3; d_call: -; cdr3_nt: TGTGCCAGCAGTGAGCACAGGTACACAGATACGCAGTATTTT; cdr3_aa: CASSEHRYTDTQYF
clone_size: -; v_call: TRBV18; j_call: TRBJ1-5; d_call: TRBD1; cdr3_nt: TGTGCCAGCTCACCCGACAGGGGTGGTAATCAGCCCCAGCATTTT; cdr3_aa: CASSPDRGGNQPQHF
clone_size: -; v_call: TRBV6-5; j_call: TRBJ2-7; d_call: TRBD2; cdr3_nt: TGTGCCAGCAGCCTGAGGGAGGGGAACGAGCAGTACTTC; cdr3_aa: CASSLREGNEQYF
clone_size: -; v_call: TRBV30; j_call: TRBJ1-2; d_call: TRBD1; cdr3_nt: TGTGCCTGGGAACCGCAGGGGGGGGCCGGCTACACCTTC; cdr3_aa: CAWEPQGGAGYTF
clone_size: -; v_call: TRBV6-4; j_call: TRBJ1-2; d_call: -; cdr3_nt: TGTGCCAGCAGTACCCAAGAGGTTGTTGTCTACACCTTC; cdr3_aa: CASSTQEVVVYTF
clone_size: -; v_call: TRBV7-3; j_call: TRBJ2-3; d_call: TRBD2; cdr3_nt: TGTGCCAGCAGCCCAATCAAACGACTAGCGGGGGGGCTCCATACGCAGTATTTT; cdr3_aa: CASSPIKRLAGGLHTQYF
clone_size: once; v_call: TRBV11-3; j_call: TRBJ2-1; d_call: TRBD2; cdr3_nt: TGTGCCAGCAGCCGCGGGGGGGGCCCCTACAATGAGCAGTTCTTC; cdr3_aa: CASSRGGGPYNEQFF
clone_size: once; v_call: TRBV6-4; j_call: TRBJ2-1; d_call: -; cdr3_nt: TGTGCCAGCAGTGACTCCAGGGGAGCCTCCTACAATGAGCAGTTCTTC; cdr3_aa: CASSDSRGASYNEQFF
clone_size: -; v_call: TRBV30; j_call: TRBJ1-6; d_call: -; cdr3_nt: TGTGCCTGGAGCGTAAGTGCGCGACCCCTCCACTTT; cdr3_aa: CAWSVSARPLHF
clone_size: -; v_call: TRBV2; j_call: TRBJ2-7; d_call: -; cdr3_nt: TGTGCCAGCAATAGTTTCCCAGGGCTGACCTACGAGCAGTACTTC; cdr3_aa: CASNSFPGLTYEQYF
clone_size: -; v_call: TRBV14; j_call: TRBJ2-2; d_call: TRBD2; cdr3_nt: TGTGCCAGCAGCCCCCCCCCGGGACTAGCGGGAGGTAGCACCGGGGAGCTGTTTTTT; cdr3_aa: CASSPPPGLAGGSTGELFF
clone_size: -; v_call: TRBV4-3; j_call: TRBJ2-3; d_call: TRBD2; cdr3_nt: TGCGCCAGCAGCCAAGAGCCTAGCGGGAGGTTAGATACGCAGTATTTT; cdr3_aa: CASSQEPSGRLDTQYF
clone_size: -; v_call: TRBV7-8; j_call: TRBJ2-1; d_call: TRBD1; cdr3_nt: TGTGCCAGCAGCCGCAATACAGGGGTCAATGAGCAGTTCTTC; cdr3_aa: CASSRNTGVNEQFF
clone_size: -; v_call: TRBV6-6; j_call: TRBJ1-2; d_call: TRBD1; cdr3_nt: TGTGCCAGCACCTTACGGGACAGGGGGCTATCGCCCGCCTTC; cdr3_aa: CASTLRDRGLSPAF
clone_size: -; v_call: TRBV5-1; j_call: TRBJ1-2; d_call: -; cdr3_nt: TGCGCCAGCAGCTTGGTCGGTACAAATGGTGGCTACACCTTC; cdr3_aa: CASSLVGTNGGYTF
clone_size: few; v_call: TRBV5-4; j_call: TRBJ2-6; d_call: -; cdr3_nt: TGTGCCAGCAGCTTGGGTCGGGGGGCCAACGTCCTGACTTTC; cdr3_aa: CASSLGRGANVLTF
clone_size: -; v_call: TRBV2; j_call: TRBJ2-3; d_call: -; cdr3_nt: TGTGCCAGAGGGGAGGAGGATACGCAGTATTTT; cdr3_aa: CARGEEDTQYF
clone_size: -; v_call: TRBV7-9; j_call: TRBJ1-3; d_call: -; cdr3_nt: TGTGCCAGCAGCTTAGTCACGCCTGGAAACACCATATATTTT; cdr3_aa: CASSLVTPGNTIYF
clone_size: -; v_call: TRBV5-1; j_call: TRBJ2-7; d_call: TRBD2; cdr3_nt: TGCGCCAGCAGCCCGGAATCGCGGGAGGGCCCCTACGAGCAGTACTTC; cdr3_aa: CASSPESREGPYEQYF
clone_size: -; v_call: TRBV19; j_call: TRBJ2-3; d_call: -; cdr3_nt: TGTGCCAGTAGCCCTAACTTGGCAGATACGCAGTATTTT; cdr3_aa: CASSPNLADTQYF
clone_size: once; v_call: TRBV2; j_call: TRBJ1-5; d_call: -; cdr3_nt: TGTGCCAGCAGAAGGACGGGACCCCAGCATTTT; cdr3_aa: CASRRTGPQHF
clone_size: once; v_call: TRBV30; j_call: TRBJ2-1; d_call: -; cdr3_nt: TGTGCCTGGAGTGTACCCGGGCTAGATTCCTTCAATGAGCAGTTCTTC; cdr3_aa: CAWSVPGLDSFNEQFF
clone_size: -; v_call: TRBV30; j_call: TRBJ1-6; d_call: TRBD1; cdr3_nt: TGTGCCTGGAGTCTGGACAGGGCCAATTCACCCCTCCACTTT; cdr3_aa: CAWSLDRANSPLHF
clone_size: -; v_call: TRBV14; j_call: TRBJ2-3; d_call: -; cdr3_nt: TGTGCCAGCAGCCAAGGTGATAGGGCAGATACGCAGTATTTT; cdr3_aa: CASSQGDRADTQYF
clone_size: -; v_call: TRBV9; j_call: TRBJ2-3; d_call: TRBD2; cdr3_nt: TGTGCCAGCAGCGCACAGCAGCGGGGGGCTGTCACAGATACGCAGTATTTT; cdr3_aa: CASSAQQRGAVTDTQYF
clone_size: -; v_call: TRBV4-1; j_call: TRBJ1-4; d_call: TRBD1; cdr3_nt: TGCGCCAGCAGCTCGAATTCCAGACAGGGCAATGAAAAACTGTTTTTT; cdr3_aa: CASSSNSRQGNEKLFF
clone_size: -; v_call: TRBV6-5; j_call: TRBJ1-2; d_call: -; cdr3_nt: TGTGCCAGCAGAAAAGCCCAGGCCAATGGCTACACCTTC; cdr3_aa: CASRKAQANGYTF
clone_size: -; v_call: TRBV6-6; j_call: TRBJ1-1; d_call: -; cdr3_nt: TGTGCCAGCAGTTACTCGAATCCCTACGTAAGCCCTGAAGCTTTCTTT; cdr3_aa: CASSYSNPYVSPEAFF
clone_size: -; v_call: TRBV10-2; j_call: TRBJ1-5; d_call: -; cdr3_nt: TGCGCCAGCAGTTTGAGGAGGGGACGGGACGAGTATCCCCAGCATTTT; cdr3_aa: CASSLRRGRDEYPQHF
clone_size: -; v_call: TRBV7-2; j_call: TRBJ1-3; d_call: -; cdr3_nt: TGTGCCAGCAGCCGTCGGGGCTCTGGAAACACCATATATTTT; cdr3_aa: CASSRRGSGNTIYF
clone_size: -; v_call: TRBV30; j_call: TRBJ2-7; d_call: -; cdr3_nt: TGTGCCTGGAGTAGTCTCCCCTCCGAGCAGTACTTC; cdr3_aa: CAWSSLPSEQYF
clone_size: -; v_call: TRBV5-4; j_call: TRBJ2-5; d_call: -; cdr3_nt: TGTGCCAGCAGCCTAGGACAGCAAGAGACCCAGTACTTC; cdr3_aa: CASSLGQQETQYF
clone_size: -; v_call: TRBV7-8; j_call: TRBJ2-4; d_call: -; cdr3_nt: TGTGCCAGCAGCGTTCAATCCGGGACTCAAAACATTCAGTACTTC; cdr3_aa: CASSVQSGTQNIQYF
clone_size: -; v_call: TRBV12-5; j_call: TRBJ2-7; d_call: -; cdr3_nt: TGTGCTAGTGGTTTGGTAAAAGGGGGTAACTACGAGCAGTACTTC; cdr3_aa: CASGLVKGGNYEQYF
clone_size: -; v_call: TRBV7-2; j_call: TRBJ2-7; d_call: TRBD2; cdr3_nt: TGTGCCAGCAGCTTAGGTAGCGGGGTTACCTCCTACGAGCAGTACTTC; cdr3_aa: CASSLGSGVTSYEQYF
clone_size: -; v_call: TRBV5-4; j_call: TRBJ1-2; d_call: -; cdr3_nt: TGTGCCAGCAGCTTGGGAGGGGGAGGATCTAACTATGGCTACACCTTC; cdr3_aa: CASSLGGGGSNYGYTF
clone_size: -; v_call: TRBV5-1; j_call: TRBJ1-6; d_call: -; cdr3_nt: TGCGCCAGCAGCAACGGAGGTAACAATAATTCACCCCTCCACTTT; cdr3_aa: CASSNGGNNNSPLHF
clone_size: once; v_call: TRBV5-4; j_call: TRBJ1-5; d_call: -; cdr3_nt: TGTGCCAGCAGCTCCCGCAGGGCCTTAAACGGGCGCAATCAGCCCCAGCATTTT; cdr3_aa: CASSSRRALNGRNQPQHF
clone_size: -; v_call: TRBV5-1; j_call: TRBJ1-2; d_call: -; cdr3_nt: TGCGCCAGCAGCTCAACCGGCAGGGGCCGTGATGGCTACACCTTC; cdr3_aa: CASSSTGRGRDGYTF
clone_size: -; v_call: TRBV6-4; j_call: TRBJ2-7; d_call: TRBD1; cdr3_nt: TGTGCCAGCAGTGACTCCCCAGGGGGCGTTTCAAGGTCCTACGAGCAGTACTTC; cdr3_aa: CASSDSPGGVSRSYEQYF
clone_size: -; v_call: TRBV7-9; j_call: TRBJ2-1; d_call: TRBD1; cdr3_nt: TGTGCCAGCAGTCGCGGGACAGGGGGTGAGCAGTTCTTC; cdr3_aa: CASSRGTGGEQFF
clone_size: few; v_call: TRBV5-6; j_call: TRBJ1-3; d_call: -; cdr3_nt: TGTGCCAGCAGCTTGGGAGGGAAAGGAAACACCATATATTTT; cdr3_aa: CASSLGGKGNTIYF
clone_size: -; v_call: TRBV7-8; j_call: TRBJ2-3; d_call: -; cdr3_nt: TGTGCCAGCAGCTCGCCTCCTCTGGAGCGGTTTAGCACAGATACGCAGTATTTT; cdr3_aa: CASSSPPLERFSTDTQYF
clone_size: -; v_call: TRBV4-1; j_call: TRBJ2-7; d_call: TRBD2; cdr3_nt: TGCGCCAGCGCACGGGAGGACGAGCAGTACTTC; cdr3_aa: CASAREDEQYF
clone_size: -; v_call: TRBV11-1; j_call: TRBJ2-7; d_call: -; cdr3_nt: TGTGCCAGCAGCTTCATCTGGAGCGAGCAGTACTTC; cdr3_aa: CASSFIWSEQYF
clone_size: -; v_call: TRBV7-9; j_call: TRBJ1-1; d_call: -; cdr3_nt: TGTGCCGCGGGGGGCTTGAACACTGAAGCTTTCTTT; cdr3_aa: CAAGGLNTEAFF
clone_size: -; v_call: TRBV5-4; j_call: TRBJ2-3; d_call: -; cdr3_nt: TGTGCCAGCAGCTTGGGGCGCCGGGGGGCATCAGATACGCAGTATTTT; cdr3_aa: CASSLGRRGASDTQYF
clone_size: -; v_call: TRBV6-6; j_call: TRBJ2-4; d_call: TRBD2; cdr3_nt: TGTGCCAGCAGGGGGACTAGCGGGAACAAAAACATTCAGTACTTC; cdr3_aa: CASRGTSGNKNIQYF
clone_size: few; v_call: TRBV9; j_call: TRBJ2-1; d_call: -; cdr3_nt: TGTGCCAGCAACCCTGGGAATTTCCGTGTAAGAGAGCAGTTCTTC; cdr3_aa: CASNPGNFRVREQFF
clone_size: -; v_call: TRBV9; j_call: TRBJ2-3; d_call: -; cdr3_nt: TGTGCCAGCAGCCTGAGCACAGATACGCAGTATTTT; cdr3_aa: CASSLSTDTQYF
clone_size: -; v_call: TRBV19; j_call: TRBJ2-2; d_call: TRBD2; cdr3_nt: TGTGCCAGTAGGACGGCGGGGATTCTAGCGGCGACTAACACCGGGGAGCTGTTTTTT; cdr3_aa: CASRTAGILAATNTGELFF
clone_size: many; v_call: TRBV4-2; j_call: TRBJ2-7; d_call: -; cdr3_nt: TGTGCCAGCAGAAAGGACAGCTCCTACGAGCAGTACTTC; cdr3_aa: CASRKDSSYEQYF
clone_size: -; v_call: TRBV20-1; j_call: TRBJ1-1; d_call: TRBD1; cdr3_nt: TGCAGTGCTACTCGGACAGGTGAAGCTTTCTTT; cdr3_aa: CSATRTGEAFF
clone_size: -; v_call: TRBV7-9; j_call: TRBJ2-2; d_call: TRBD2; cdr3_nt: TGTGCCAGCAGCTCCAGCGGGAGAGGGTCCACCGGGGAGCTGTTTTTT; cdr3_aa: CASSSSGRGSTGELFF